These T cell receptor beta chains were read from a single sample in a study of shared clonotypes between healthy human individuals. Using immunoSEQ multiplex PCR, the repertoire was profiled, and TCRdb retains in-frame clones only, with some absent. The table shows approximately 530,000 clones, with around 96% occurring only once. The sequenced sample was naive CD4+ T cells sorted from blood. The receptors stem from a young woman in good health. Both conserved end residues are part of each CDR3. Fields, in order: CDR3 DNA, CDR3 protein, clone size, J gene, CDR3 length, V gene, D gene. The D gene is left open where the match is weak. Rows give clone size only sometimes, using once, few, many, or a class for an expanded clone.

TGTGCCAGCAGCTACGACGGGCAGCAAGAGACCCAGTACTTC,CASSYDGQQETQYF,NA,TRBJ2-5,14,TRBV7-3,NA
TGTGCCAGCAGTTCGACAGGCTATGGCTACACCTTC,CASSSTGYGYTF,NA,TRBJ1-2,12,TRBV2,NA
TGTGCCTGGAGTGTAGGACTAGAACCGTATGAGCAGTTCTTC,CAWSVGLEPYEQFF,NA,TRBJ2-1,14,TRBV30,TRBD2
TGTGCCAGCAGTACTGGACAGGGAGACTCTAGTGAGCAGTACTTC,CASSTGQGDSSEQYF,NA,TRBJ2-5,15,TRBV6-1,TRBD1
TGCGCCAGCAGCCTCCCCGGGCAGGGGAGCAATCAGCCCCAGCATTTT,CASSLPGQGSNQPQHF,NA,TRBJ1-5,16,TRBV4-1,NA
TGTGCCAGCAGCCGGACTAGCGGGAATGAGCAGTTCTTC,CASSRTSGNEQFF,NA,TRBJ2-1,13,TRBV6-6,TRBD2
TGTGCCAGCAGCCAAAGACAGGGTACGGATAGCAATCAGCCCCAGCATTTT,CASSQRQGTDSNQPQHF,NA,TRBJ1-5,17,TRBV2,TRBD1
TGTGCCAGCAGTCTCACAGGGGGTAGCTATGGCTACACCTTC,CASSLTGGSYGYTF,NA,TRBJ1-2,14,TRBV28,TRBD1
TGTGCCAGCGGCCGACAGGGGACGGGGGAAAAACTGTTTTTT,CASGRQGTGEKLFF,NA,TRBJ1-4,14,TRBV2,TRBD1
TGTGCCAGCAGACTCCTGTGGGGAGACACTGAAGCTTTCTTT,CASRLLWGDTEAFF,NA,TRBJ1-1,14,TRBV27,NA
TGTGCCAGCAGCCGGACAGGCGCCTATTTCAATGAGCAGTTCTTC,CASSRTGAYFNEQFF,NA,TRBJ2-1,15,TRBV27,TRBD1
TGCAGCGTGGCCAGGGGACTAGCAGGTGAGCAGTACTTC,CSVARGLAGEQYF,once,TRBJ2-7,13,TRBV29-1,TRBD2
TGTGCCAGCAGCTTGGGCGGGAGGGCCTTCGGGAATGAGCAGTTCTTC,CASSLGGRAFGNEQFF,NA,TRBJ2-1,16,TRBV7-2,TRBD2
TGCGCCAGCAGTACACTAACTAGCGGGAGCACAGATACGCAGTATTTT,CASSTLTSGSTDTQYF,NA,TRBJ2-3,16,TRBV10-2,TRBD2
TGCGCCAGCAGCCAAGGGGAGTCCCCAGGGTATGAGCAGTTCTTC,CASSQGESPGYEQFF,NA,TRBJ2-1,15,TRBV4-1,NA
TGTGCCAGCAGCGGGACAGGGGGGACTGAAGCTTTCTTT,CASSGTGGTEAFF,NA,TRBJ1-1,13,TRBV28,TRBD1
TGCGCCAGCATGGGGGACGGGAGTCGGACAGATACGCAGTATTTT,CASMGDGSRTDTQYF,NA,TRBJ2-3,15,TRBV5-1,NA
TGCGCCAGCAGCCAATTTCATGGACAGTCTAGTCCGAAGACCCAGTACTTC,CASSQFHGQSSPKTQYF,NA,TRBJ2-5,17,TRBV4-1,NA
TGTGCCAGCTCACCATCAGCCTACGAGCAGTACTTC,CASSPSAYEQYF,NA,TRBJ2-7,12,TRBV18,NA
TGTGCCAGCAGTTACGCCGGGACAGGGAACAACATTCAGTACTTC,CASSYAGTGNNIQYF,once,TRBJ2-4,15,TRBV28,TRBD1
TGTGCCAGCAGTTACGGGAACGATCAGCCCCAGCATTTT,CASSYGNDQPQHF,NA,TRBJ1-5,13,TRBV6-6,NA
TGTGCCAGCAGTGAAACTAGTTACGCCAAGTATTTT,CASSETSYAKYF,few,TRBJ2-3,12,TRBV2,NA
TGTGCCAGTAGTATTATGCGGGAGCAGTTCTTC,CASSIMREQFF,NA,TRBJ2-1,11,TRBV19,NA
TGTGCCAGCAGGCAGACAGGGTCTAACTATGGCTACACCTTC,CASRQTGSNYGYTF,NA,TRBJ1-2,14,TRBV6-1,TRBD1
TGTGCCAGCAGCCGCCTGGGCCTCGAGACCCAGTACTTC,CASSRLGLETQYF,NA,TRBJ2-5,13,TRBV2,NA
TGTGCCAGCTCACCACCAAGCCTGGCGGGAGAGACCCAGTACTTC,CASSPPSLAGETQYF,NA,TRBJ2-5,15,TRBV18,NA
TGTGCCACCGGGACTAGCGGGCTAAGTGAGCAGTTCTTC,CATGTSGLSEQFF,NA,TRBJ2-1,13,TRBV6-5,TRBD2
TGTGCCAGCAGTTCACAGGGGCTAGGCGAAAAACTGTTTTTT,CASSSQGLGEKLFF,NA,TRBJ1-4,14,TRBV2,TRBD1
TGTGCCAGCTCACCCCCCTCCAACGAGCAGTACTTC,CASSPPSNEQYF,NA,TRBJ2-7,12,TRBV18,NA
TGTGCCAGCAGCCCTCGGGAATGGTCAGATACGCAGTATTTT,CASSPREWSDTQYF,NA,TRBJ2-3,14,TRBV11-1,NA
TGTGCCAGCAGCTTAGGGCGGAAGAACACTGAAGCTTTCTTT,CASSLGRKNTEAFF,NA,TRBJ1-1,14,TRBV7-8,NA
TGTGCCAGCAGCTTTAAGATGACGAACACTGAAGCTTTCTTT,CASSFKMTNTEAFF,once,TRBJ1-1,14,TRBV7-8,NA
TGTGCCAGCAGCGAAGAATTACTAGCGGGTATCGGTGAGCAGTTCTTC,CASSEELLAGIGEQFF,NA,TRBJ2-1,16,TRBV2,TRBD2
TGTGCCAGCAGTTTGCAGGGGCCCACTGAAGCTTTCTTT,CASSLQGPTEAFF,NA,TRBJ1-1,13,TRBV27,NA
TGTGCCAGCAGCTCGCGCACAGGGGCGGAGGTCCTGACTTTC,CASSSRTGAEVLTF,NA,TRBJ2-6,14,TRBV7-3,TRBD1
TGTGCCAGCAGCCCGAGTGGACTCTCTGGGGCCAACGTCCTGACTTTC,CASSPSGLSGANVLTF,NA,TRBJ2-6,16,TRBV9,NA
TGTGCCAGCAGCCCGACTAGCGGGAGCTCCTACAATGAGCAGTTCTTC,CASSPTSGSSYNEQFF,once,TRBJ2-1,16,TRBV7-9,TRBD2
TGTGCCAGCAGCTTGGGTTTGAGCTCCTACAATGAGCAGTTCTTC,CASSLGLSSYNEQFF,once,TRBJ2-1,15,TRBV5-5,NA
TGCGCCAGCAGCCAAGGACCGGGCAGGGGGCAGGGCACTGAAGCTTTCTTT,CASSQGPGRGQGTEAFF,NA,TRBJ1-1,17,TRBV4-1,TRBD1
TGTGCCAGTAGTCCTCGGGACAGGGGACGAGGCAATCAGCCCCAGCATTTT,CASSPRDRGRGNQPQHF,NA,TRBJ1-5,17,TRBV19,TRBD1
TGCGCCAGCAGCCAAGCCCCAGTCGAGAGGGGTTCAGGTGAAAAACTGTTTTTT,CASSQAPVERGSGEKLFF,NA,TRBJ1-4,18,TRBV4-1,NA
TGTGCCAGTAGCAAAAGAGGACTATCCTACGAGCAGTACTTC,CASSKRGLSYEQYF,NA,TRBJ2-7,14,TRBV19,NA
TGTGCCAGTAGTGCTGGACACATCTCCTACGAGCAGTACTTC,CASSAGHISYEQYF,NA,TRBJ2-7,14,TRBV19,NA
TGTGCCAGCAACAGACCGGGACAGGGACCCGATACGCAGTATTTT,CASNRPGQGPDTQYF,once,TRBJ2-3,15,TRBV27,TRBD1
TGTGCCAGCAACCGGGACCCATACGCATCGCAGTACTTC,CASNRDPYASQYF,NA,TRBJ2-7,13,TRBV6-6,NA
TGTGCCAGCAGCTTAGTGGCTTCACAACCTCAGGGGCACGAGCAGTACTTC,CASSLVASQPQGHEQYF,NA,TRBJ2-7,17,TRBV7-8,NA
TGTGCCAGCAGTTACAAGGGCGGCTACGAGCAGTACTTC,CASSYKGGYEQYF,NA,TRBJ2-7,13,TRBV6-6,NA
TGTGCCAGCAGCGCCGTCCTGCTCCAGGGGACCCAGTACTTC,CASSAVLLQGTQYF,NA,TRBJ2-5,14,TRBV9,NA
TGTGCCAGCAGCTGGGGGGAGGACCCCCTCCACTTT,CASSWGEDPLHF,NA,TRBJ1-6,12,TRBV7-3,NA
TGTGCCAGCAGCTTAGCCCGGACTAGGGATGAGCAGTTCTTC,CASSLARTRDEQFF,NA,TRBJ2-1,14,TRBV7-6,TRBD2
TGTGCCAGCTCCCAGGGGGTCTCCTACGAGCAGTACTTC,CASSQGVSYEQYF,NA,TRBJ2-7,13,TRBV18,TRBD1
TGTGCCAGCAGCCCCCATTCCGAGACCGGGGAGCTGTTTTTT,CASSPHSETGELFF,NA,TRBJ2-2,14,TRBV9,NA
TGTGCCAGCAGCTTAGTCGAGGAGTCGAACACCATATATTTT,CASSLVEESNTIYF,NA,TRBJ1-3,14,TRBV7-6,NA
TGTGCCAGCAGTTTGAGGCTAGCGGGAGGAGGTAGGAATGAGCAGTTCTTC,CASSLRLAGGGRNEQFF,NA,TRBJ2-1,17,TRBV28,TRBD2